A selection of T cell receptor beta chains follows, all from one sample in a study of blood T cell repertoires in COVID-19. The method was immunoSEQ multiplex PCR; TCRdb's version includes in-frame clones alone and lacks a portion of them. The sample contains 95,000 to 150,000 clones, roughly three quarters of which appear only once. Input material: peripheral blood. These receptors were collected from a human donor in a cohort sampled during active COVID-19. Both conserved end residues are part of each CDR3. A D gene is named only where the DNA matches it firmly. Size tells how often a clone was seen (once, few, many) or the class of an expanded clone, and some rows leave it out.

d_call	v_call	j_call	clone_size	cdr3_aa	cdr3_nt
.	TRBV5-1	TRBJ2-7	.	CASSLEIAATYEQYF	TGCGCCAGCAGCTTGGAAATAGCGGCAACCTACGAGCAGTACTTC
.	TRBV12-3/TRBV12-4	TRBJ1-1	few	CASSSTLNTEAFF	TGTGCCAGCAGTAGCACCTTGAACACTGAAGCTTTCTTT
TRBD1	TRBV20-1	TRBJ1-5	.	CSASPGQGMSNQPQHF	TGCAGTGCTAGTCCGGGACAGGGGATGAGCAATCAGCCCCAGCATTTT
.	TRBV2	TRBJ2-7	.	CASSETGREAYEQYF	TGTGCCAGCAGTGAAACGGGCAGGGAAGCCTACGAGCAGTACTTC
TRBD1	TRBV7-8	TRBJ2-7	.	CASSFRGTVYEQYF	TGTGCCAGCAGCTTCAGGGGGACGGTCTACGAGCAGTACTTC
TRBD2	TRBV27	TRBJ2-7	.	CASSSGLAGGIEQYF	TGTGCCAGCAGCTCTGGACTAGCGGGAGGTATCGAGCAGTACTTC
.	TRBV24-1	TRBJ2-7	.	CATSDNRQEILTEQYF	TGTGCCACCAGTGACAATAGACAGGAAATCTTGACCGAGCAGTACTTC
TRBD1	TRBV12-5	TRBJ1-4	.	CASGFLPGQGNEKLFF	TGTGCTAGTGGTTTTTTGCCGGGACAGGGTAATGAAAAACTGTTTTTT
TRBD1	TRBV5-5	TRBJ2-6	.	CASSFRGQVSGANVLTF	TGTGCCAGCAGCTTCCGAGGACAGGTCTCTGGGGCCAACGTCCTGACTTTC
TRBD1	TRBV12-3/TRBV12-4	TRBJ2-7	once	CASSTRTGYEQYF	TGTGCCAGCAGTACAAGGACAGGCTACGAGCAGTACTTC
.	TRBV3-1/TRBV3-2	TRBJ1-5	.	CASSQDVNQPQHF	TGTGCCAGCAGCCAAGACGTCAATCAGCCCCAGCATTTT
TRBD1	TRBV5-1	TRBJ1-6	.	CASSLTGQGFTSSPLHF	TGCGCCAGCAGCTTAACGGGACAGGGGTTTACCAGTTCACCCCTCCACTTT
.	TRBV5-4	TRBJ2-7	.	CASSLEVGQTYEQYF	TGTGCCAGCAGCTTGGAAGTCGGACAGACCTACGAGCAGTACTTC
.	TRBV4-1	TRBJ1-6	.	CASSQDDFGSPLHF	TGCGCCAGCAGCCAAGATGACTTTGGTTCACCCCTCCACTTT
TRBD1	TRBV11-3	TRBJ2-7	.	CASSPGQGTYEQYF	TGTGCCAGCAGCCCGGGACAGGGAACCTACGAGCAGTACTTC
TRBD2	TRBV9	TRBJ2-3	.	CASSAGTTGSDTQYF	TGTGCCAGCAGCGCAGGGACTACGGGGTCAGATACGCAGTATTTT
TRBD1	TRBV2	TRBJ1-2	few	CASNTGTEGGYTF	TGTGCCAGCAATACCGGGACAGAGGGTGGCTACACCTTC
TRBD2	TRBV7-2	TRBJ2-7	.	CASSLAIGLAAPYEQYF	TGTGCCAGCAGCTTAGCGATTGGACTAGCGGCCCCCTACGAGCAGTACTTC
TRBD1	TRBV7-3	TRBJ2-5	.	CASSPPWDSQETQYF	TGTGCCAGCAGCCCCCCGTGGGACAGCCAAGAGACCCAGTACTTC
.	TRBV7-9	TRBJ2-5	.	CASRNGLRETQYF	TGTGCCAGCAGAAACGGACTGAGAGAGACCCAGTACTTC
TRBD1	TRBV6-5	TRBJ1-5	.	CASSRTGDSNQPQHF	TGTGCCAGCAGCCGGACAGGTGATAGCAATCAGCCCCAGCATTTT
TRBD1	TRBV4-1	TRBJ2-7	few	CASSQGQDQHGEQYF	TGCGCCAGCAGCCAGGGACAGGACCAACACGGCGAGCAGTACTTC
TRBD2	TRBV7-8	TRBJ2-7	.	CASSPGVDWTSPYEQYF	TGTGCCAGCAGCCCTGGGGTGGATTGGACTAGTCCCTACGAGCAGTACTTC
TRBD1	TRBV5-1	TRBJ1-3	.	CASSSGTGTHSGNTIYF	TGCGCCAGCAGTTCCGGGACAGGGACCCACTCTGGAAACACCATATATTTT
TRBD1	TRBV7-8	TRBJ1-4	few	CASSEGTEGEKLFF	TGTGCCAGCAGCGAAGGGACAGAGGGTGAAAAACTGTTTTTT
.	TRBV5-1	TRBJ2-1	.	CASSLSSEGEQFF	TGCGCCAGCAGCTTGTCGTCGGAGGGTGAGCAGTTCTTC
TRBD2	TRBV7-2	TRBJ2-2	.	CASSLGLLAGNTGELFF	TGTGCCAGCAGCTTGGGGCTTCTAGCGGGAAACACCGGGGAGCTGTTTTTT
.	TRBV28	TRBJ1-5	.	CASSSASQPQHF	TGTGCCAGCAGTTCTGCGAGTCAGCCCCAGCATTTT
.	TRBV30	TRBJ1-1	.	CAWSVGGVGDTEAFF	TGTGCCTGGAGTGTAGGGGGAGTAGGGGACACTGAAGCTTTCTTT
.	TRBV28	TRBJ1-2	.	CASSLEEGQRYYGYTF	TGTGCCAGCAGTTTGGAAGAGGGCCAGAGGTACTATGGCTACACCTTC
TRBD1	TRBV5-1	TRBJ2-3	.	CASSSRDRVEEITDTQYF	TGCGCCAGCAGCTCCCGGGACAGGGTCGAAGAGATCACAGATACGCAGTATTTT
.	TRBV7-2	TRBJ2-7	.	CASSSPEGYEQYF	TGTGCCAGCAGCTCCCCCGAGGGCTACGAGCAGTACTTC
.	TRBV5-1	TRBJ2-7	.	CASSLIGTGVFEQYF	TGCGCCAGCAGCTTGATCGGCACGGGGGTGTTCGAGCAGTACTTC
.	TRBV19	TRBJ1-2	.	CASSIDSEGLSYGYTF	TGTGCCAGTAGTATAGATTCGGAGGGGCTCAGCTATGGCTACACCTTC
TRBD1	TRBV28	TRBJ1-5	.	CASSPHGRGNQPQHF	TGTGCCAGCAGTCCTCACGGCAGGGGGAATCAGCCCCAGCATTTT
.	TRBV28	TRBJ1-1	.	CASSAEGGGEAFF	TGTGCCAGCAGCGCCGAAGGGGGTGGTGAAGCTTTCTTT
.	TRBV6-4	TRBJ2-7	.	CASSPTGETYEQYF	TGTGCCAGCAGCCCGACTGGCGAGACCTACGAGCAGTACTTC
.	TRBV29-1	TRBJ2-7	few	CSAKRGYEQYF	TGCAGCGCAAAAAGGGGCTACGAGCAGTACTTC
.	TRBV6-1	TRBJ1-3	.	CASSESGILTIYF	TGTGCCAGCAGTGAATCAGGTATCCTCACCATATATTTT
.	TRBV7-8	TRBJ2-5	.	CASSRPEGGTQETQYF	TGTGCCAGCAGCCGCCCGGAGGGTGGAACGCAAGAGACCCAGTACTTC
TRBD2	TRBV27	TRBJ2-7	.	CASGAGGSYEQYF	TGTGCCAGCGGAGCGGGAGGGTCCTACGAGCAGTACTTC
.	TRBV29-1	TRBJ2-7	once	CSVEKGTGEQYF	TGCAGCGTTGAGAAGGGGACTGGGGAGCAGTACTTC
TRBD1	TRBV2	TRBJ1-4	.	CASRQDREERKLFF	TGTGCCAGCAGACAGGACAGGGAAGAACGGAAACTGTTTTTT
.	TRBV21-1	TRBJ1-1	few	CASSKAIRGAKGAEAFF	TGTGCCAGCAGCAAAGCCATCCGGGGCGCCAAGGGGGCTGAAGCTTTCTTT
.	TRBV21-1	TRBJ2-7	.	CASSKEGGNYEQYF	TGTGCCAGCAGCAAAGAAGGAGGGAACTACGAGCAGTACTTC
.	TRBV5-1	TRBJ2-7	.	CASSVGGYEQYF	TGCGCCAGCAGTGTAGGGGGCTACGAGCAGTACTTC
TRBD1	TRBV6-9	TRBJ2-7	.	CASSSRDRVLYEQYF	TGTGCCAGCAGTAGCCGGGACAGGGTTCTCTACGAGCAGTACTTC
.	TRBV30	TRBJ1-4	.	CAWRLLANEKLFF	TGTGCCTGGAGGTTGTTAGCTAATGAAAAACTGTTTTTT
TRBD1	TRBV19	TRBJ1-1	.	CASSLDRDTEAFF	TGTGCCAGTAGCTTGGACAGGGACACTGAAGCTTTCTTT
TRBD2	TRBV28	TRBJ2-6	.	CASSSGLAGGGGANVLTF	TGTGCCAGCAGTTCCGGACTAGCGGGAGGAGGTGGGGCCAACGTCCTGACTTTC
.	TRBV19	TRBJ1-2	.	CASSIPLSGYTF	TGTGCCAGTAGTATCCCCCTTTCTGGCTACACCTTC
.	TRBV3-1/TRBV3-2	TRBJ1-1	.	CASSQEQGKAFF	TGTGCCAGCAGCCAAGAACAGGGAAAAGCTTTCTTT
.	TRBV29-1	TRBJ1-3	.	CSVVDAGRYTIYF	TGCAGCGTTGTAGACGCTGGTCGGTACACCATATATTTT